This record looks at one T cell receptor beta chain sequence and its context. This sample was taken from a study of T cell responses to AZD1222 COVID-19 vaccine. Clones were sequenced by immunoSEQ multiplex PCR, and TCRdb holds only the in-frame ones, with some missing. The sample has some 120,000 clones; approximately 85% are singletons. The germline gives CDR1 SGHTA, CDR2 FQGNSA. The CDR3 loop spans 15 amino acids. V lost 4 bases and J 2 bases, leaving 12 bases between the germline ends. The receptor was derived from an adult in good health. This chain joins TRBV7-2 and TRBJ2-4; D not certain. The sequencing here drew on peripheral blood, taken on day 0 of AZD1222 vaccination. The CDR3 spells CASSSEQRSKNIQYF. CDR3 sequence (DNA): TGTGCCAGCAGCTCTGAACAGCGCTCCAAAAACATTCAGTACTTC.